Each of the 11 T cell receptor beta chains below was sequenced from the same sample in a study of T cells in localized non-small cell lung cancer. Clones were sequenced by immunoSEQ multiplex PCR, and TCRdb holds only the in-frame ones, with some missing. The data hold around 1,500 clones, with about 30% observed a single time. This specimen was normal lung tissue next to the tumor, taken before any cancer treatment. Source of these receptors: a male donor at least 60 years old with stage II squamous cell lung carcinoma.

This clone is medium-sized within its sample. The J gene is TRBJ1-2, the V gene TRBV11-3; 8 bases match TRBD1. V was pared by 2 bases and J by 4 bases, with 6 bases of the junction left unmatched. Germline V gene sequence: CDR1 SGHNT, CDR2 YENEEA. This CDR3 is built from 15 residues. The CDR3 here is CASSLSDRGTYGYTF. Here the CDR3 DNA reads TGTGCCAGCAGCTTAAGTGACAGGGGAACCTATGGCTACACCTTC. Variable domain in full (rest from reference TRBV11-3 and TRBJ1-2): EAGVVQSPRYKIIEKKQPVAFWCNPISGHNTLYWYLQNLGQGPELLIRYENEEAVDDSQLPKDRFSAERLKGVDSTLKIQPAELGDSAVYLCASSLSDRGTYGYTFGSGTRLTVV.

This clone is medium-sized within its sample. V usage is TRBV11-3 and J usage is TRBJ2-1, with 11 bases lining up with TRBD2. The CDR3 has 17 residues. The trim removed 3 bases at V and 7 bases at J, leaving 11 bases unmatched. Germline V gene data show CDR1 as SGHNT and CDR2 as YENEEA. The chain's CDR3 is CASSLGLAVPTGNEQFF. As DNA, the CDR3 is TGTGCCAGCAGCTTGGGACTAGCGGTCCCGACGGGGAATGAGCAGTTCTTC.

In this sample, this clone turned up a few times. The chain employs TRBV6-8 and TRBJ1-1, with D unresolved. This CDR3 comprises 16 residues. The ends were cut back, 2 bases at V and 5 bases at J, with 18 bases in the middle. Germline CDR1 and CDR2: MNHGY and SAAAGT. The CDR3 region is CASSYPPNSARTEAFF. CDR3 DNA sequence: TGTGCCAGCAGTTACCCCCCGAACTCGGCAAGGACTGAAGCTTTCTTT.

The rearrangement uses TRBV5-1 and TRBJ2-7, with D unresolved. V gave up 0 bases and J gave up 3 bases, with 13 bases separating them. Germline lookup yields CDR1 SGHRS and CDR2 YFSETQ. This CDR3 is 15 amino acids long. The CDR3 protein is CASSLDINLDYEQYF. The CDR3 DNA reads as TGCGCCAGCAGCTTGGATATCAACTTAGACTACGAGCAGTACTTC. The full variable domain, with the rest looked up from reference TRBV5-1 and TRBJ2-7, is KAGVTQTPRYLIKTRGQQVTLSCSPISGHRSVSWYQQTPGQGLQFLFEYFSETQRNKGNFPGRFSGRQFSNSRSEMNVSTLELGDSALYLCASSLDINLDYEQYFGPGTRLTVT.

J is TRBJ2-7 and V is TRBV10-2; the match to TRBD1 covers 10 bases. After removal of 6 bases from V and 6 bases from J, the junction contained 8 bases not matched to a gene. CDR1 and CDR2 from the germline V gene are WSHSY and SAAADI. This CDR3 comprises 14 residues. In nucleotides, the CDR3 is TGCGCCAGCAGCCAGACAGGGGGCAAAGGCGAGCAGTACTTC. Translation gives CASSQTGGKGEQYF.

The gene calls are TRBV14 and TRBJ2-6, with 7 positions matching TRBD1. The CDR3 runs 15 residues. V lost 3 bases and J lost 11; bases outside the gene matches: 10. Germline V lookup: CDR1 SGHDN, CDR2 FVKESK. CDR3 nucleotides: TGTGCCAGCAGCCAGTCCAGGGGGTATCTAGACGTCCTGACTTTC. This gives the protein CASSQSRGYLDVLTF.

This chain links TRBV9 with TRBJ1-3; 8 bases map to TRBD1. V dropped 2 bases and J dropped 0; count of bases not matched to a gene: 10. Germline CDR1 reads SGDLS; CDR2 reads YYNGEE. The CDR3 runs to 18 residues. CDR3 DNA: TGTGCCAGCAGCGTCAGACCGGACAGGGCTCTCTCTGGAAACACCATATATTTT. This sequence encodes CASSVRPDRALSGNTIYF.

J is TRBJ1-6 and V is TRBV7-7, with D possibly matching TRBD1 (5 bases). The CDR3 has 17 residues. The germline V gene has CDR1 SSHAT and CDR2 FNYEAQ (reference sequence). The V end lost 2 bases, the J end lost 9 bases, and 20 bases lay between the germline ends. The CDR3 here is CASSLHDYKGSGSPLHF. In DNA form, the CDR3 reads TGTGCCAGCAGCTTACACGATTACAAGGGGAGTGGTTCACCCCTCCACTTT. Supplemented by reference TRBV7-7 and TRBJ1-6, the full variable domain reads GAGVSQSPRYKVTKRGQDVTLRCDPISSHATLYWYQQALGQGPEFLTYFNYEAQPDKSGLPSDRFSAERPEGSISTLTIQRTEQRDSAMYRCASSLHDYKGSGSPLHFGNGTRLTVT.

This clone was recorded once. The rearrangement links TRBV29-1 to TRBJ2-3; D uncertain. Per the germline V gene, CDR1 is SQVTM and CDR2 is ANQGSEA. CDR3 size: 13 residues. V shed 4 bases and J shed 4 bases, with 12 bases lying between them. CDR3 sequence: CSVGPSVADTQYF. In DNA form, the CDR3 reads TGCAGCGTTGGACCTTCGGTCGCAGATACGCAGTATTTT.

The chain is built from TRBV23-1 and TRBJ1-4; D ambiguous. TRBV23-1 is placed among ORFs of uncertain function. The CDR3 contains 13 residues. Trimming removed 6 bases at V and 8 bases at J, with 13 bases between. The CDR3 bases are TGCGCCAGCAGCTTTGACATGAGCGAAAAACTGTTTTTT. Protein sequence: CASSFDMSEKLFF.

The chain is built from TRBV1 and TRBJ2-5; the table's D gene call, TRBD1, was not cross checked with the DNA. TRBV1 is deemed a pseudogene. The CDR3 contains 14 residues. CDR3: CASSLSDRGKTQYF. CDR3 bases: TGCGCCAGCAGTCTCTCGGACAGGGGGAAGACCCAGTACTTC.